This TCR beta chain emerged from a study of a mutant IDH1 vaccine in newly diagnosed glioma. In regard to this clone: Its antigen is still unknown.

The time point is: week 35, safety follow-up. It was 300 ug of mutant IDH1 20-mer peptide that made up each vaccine dose, given with topical imiquimod. Tumors from donors were new WHO grade 3 or 4 IDH1-mutant astrocytomas with ATRX loss. Clones were sequenced by immunoSEQ multiplex PCR, and TCRdb holds only the in-frame ones, with some missing. This sample carries 60,000 to 65,000 clones, less than 90% of them seen once, and the ten largest clones take about 4%. This clonotype was obtained from a man aged 25-45 years with glioma. Sample: PBMCs, taken from a glioma patient whose treatment included an IDH1 peptide vaccine.

The DNA for the CDR3 is TGTGCCAGCAGCCAAACCCCACTCCGGACAGACTATGGCTACACCTTC. Translating it yields CASSQTPLRTDYGYTF. The V call is TRBV4-2, the J call TRBJ1-2; tentatively, D is TRBD1 (6 bases). The CDR3 is 16 residues long. With 2 bases removed from V and 3 bases from J, the gap between germline ends came to 16 bases. CDR1 is LGHNA and CDR2 is YNFKEQ in the germline V gene.